The rows below give T cell receptor beta chains drawn from one sample of a study of PD-1 blockade in classical Hodgkin lymphoma. TCRdb keeps only in-frame clones here, not all; method: immunoSEQ multiplex PCR. The sample lists tens of thousands of clones; about four fifths were seen once. The sample here was CD4+ T cells from blood, taken at baseline. These receptors were taken from a human donor with classical Hodgkin lymphoma. Each CDR3 is given without its conserved first and last residue.

>TRBJ2-1|TRBV7-2
ASSSTSTDNEQF
>TRBJ1-6|TRBV6-6
ASRWGPNSPLH
>TRBJ1-1|TRBV18
ASSLNMNTEAF
>TRBJ2-3|TRBV4-3
ASSPGKTWRTDTQY
>TRBJ2-5|TRBV19
ASSIGGETQY
>TRBJ1-1|TRBV5-1
ASRGGSATVMNTEAF
>TRBJ1-1|TRBV11-2
ASSFPGLNTEAF
>TRBJ2-7|TRBV2
ASSEFAGPLGEQY
>TRBJ1-1|TRBV4-3
ASSHRRASARTEAF
>TRBJ1-2|TRBV29-1
SVASGQSYGYT
>TRBJ1-1|TRBV2
ASSQQGNTEAF
>TRBJ2-3|TRBV19
ASSIGGGYTDTQY
>TRBJ1-3|TRBV10-3
AISRQDPSSGNTIY
>TRBJ2-2|TRBV10-3
ATAHRGRQAGELF
>TRBJ2-7|TRBV7-9
ASSPQGAYEQY
>TRBJ2-7|TRBV28
ASSPASGGAIYEQY
>TRBJ2-7|TRBV11-2
ASTRGGHRWQY
>TRBJ1-1|TRBV14
ASSLVGGENTEAF
>TRBJ2-5|TRBV7-2
ASSPFRGGGGETQY
>TRBJ2-3|TRBV28
ASSSPSGGRDTQY
>TRBJ2-7|TRBV9
ASSVAGGESYEQY
>TRBJ2-7|TRBV7-9
ASSFFSGGPYEQY
>TRBJ1-1|TRBV15
ATSSEQGALNTEAF
>TRBJ2-5|TRBV18
ASSPSLLQAQY
>TRBJ1-1|TRBV11-2
ASSALQGAGEAF
>TRBJ1-6|TRBV5-1
ASSLTNVRAPYNSPLH
>TRBJ1-1|TRBV30
AWSLGQENTEAF
>TRBJ2-4|TRBV5-8
ASSFLVTPAKNIQY
>TRBJ2-3|TRBV4-3
ASSQDIPLRPLSTDTQY
>TRBJ2-1|TRBV5-1
ASSLDGGSSYNEQF
>TRBJ2-5|TRBV6-5
ASSYSPTGETQY
>TRBJ2-1|TRBV29-1
SVEFGGYYNEQF
>TRBJ1-1|TRBV6-5
ASSYSTTGITEAF
>TRBJ1-5|TRBV5-1
ASSAGAGAQPQH
>TRBJ1-6|TRBV5-6
ASSSDAGIYNSPLH
>TRBJ2-6|TRBV27
ASSLLGGSGANVLT
>TRBJ2-7|TRBV28
ASSERDGIYEQY
>TRBJ2-5|TRBV2
ASSTRRGPGETQY
>TRBJ2-1|TRBV7-2
ASRTEYNEQF
>TRBJ2-7|TRBV12-5
ASGLAPGQGTGHEQY
>TRBJ1-2|TRBV2
ASMELAPETDGYT
>TRBJ1-2|TRBV11-2
ASSSATGDYGYT
>TRBJ2-4|TRBV6-5
ASSYSSVGAGNIQY
>TRBJ2-2|TRBV5-1
ASSLEGTGELF
>TRBJ2-7|TRBV7-2
ASSSWPSYEQY
>TRBJ2-7|TRBV28
ASRSPGGAGYEQY
>TRBJ1-2|TRBV2
ASRVGYGYT
>TRBJ1-5|TRBV28
ASSYHRGSYNQPQH
>TRBJ1-5|TRBV2
ASSEMRGDQPQH
>TRBJ1-5|TRBV28
ASSSGISNQPQH
>TRBJ2-2|TRBV27
ASSFDRITGELF
>TRBJ2-3|TRBV2
ASSGTASTDTQY
>TRBJ1-5|TRBV19
ASTTTQGGRGQPQH
>TRBJ1-1|TRBV19
ASSISPGQGNTEAF
>TRBJ1-5|TRBV7-2
ASSKQNSNQPQH
>TRBJ1-5|TRBV29-1
SAADRASNQPQH
>TRBJ1-2|TRBV7-2
ASSPGGTNYGYT
>TRBJ1-6|TRBV6-5
ASSYSYDTNSPLH
>TRBJ2-2|TRBV11-2
ASSLYPDRRGTGELF